This T cell receptor (beta chain) was sequenced in a study of T-cell memory formation after mild COVID-19. Across the whole study: TCR clusters were mostly donor specific. Study findings and constraints: Pre-infection memory contained some responding clones, which suggested that cross-reactive memory had joined.

This clonotype was seen a handful of times. What it binds is unknown. Between the trimmed V and J ends, which lost 4 bases and 1 base, there was a span of 15 bases. The V gene's germline CDR1 is SGHRS and CDR2 YFSETQ. CDR3 length: 16 amino acids. From 5'RACE with constant-segment primers came TCR alpha and TCR beta cDNA libraries that carried sample barcodes and UMIs. Using its own MiXCR run on the 5' RACE reads, TCRdb lists one record per CDR3 protein. The sample records about 88,000 distinct CDR3 sequences, around a quarter being singletons. This TCR came from a man aged 18-30 years who had mild COVID-19 (a few samples of this study predate the infection). Cell type and time point are not known. The sequenced sample consisted of PBMCs or a T cell subset sorted from them (not recorded which). The chain links TRBV5-1 to TRBJ2-1; D call uncertain. The CDR3 DNA reads as TGCGCCAGCAGCGTCGAGCCTCCGGGTTCCTACAATGAGCAGTTCTTC. It codes for CASSVEPPGSYNEQFF.